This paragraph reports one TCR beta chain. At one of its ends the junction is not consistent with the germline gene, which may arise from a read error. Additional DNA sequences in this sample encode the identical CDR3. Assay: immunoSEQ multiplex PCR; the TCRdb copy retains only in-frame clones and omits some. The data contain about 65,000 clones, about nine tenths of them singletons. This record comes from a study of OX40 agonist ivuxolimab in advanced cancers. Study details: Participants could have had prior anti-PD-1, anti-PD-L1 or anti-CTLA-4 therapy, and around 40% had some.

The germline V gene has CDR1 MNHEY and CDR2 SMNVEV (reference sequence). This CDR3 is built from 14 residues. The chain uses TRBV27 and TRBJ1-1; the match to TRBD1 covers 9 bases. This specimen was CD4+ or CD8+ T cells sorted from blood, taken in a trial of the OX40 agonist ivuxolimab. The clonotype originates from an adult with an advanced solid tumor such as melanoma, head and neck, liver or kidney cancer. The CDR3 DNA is TGTGCCAGCAGCAAGGGACAGGGCTGGACTGAAGCTTTCTTC. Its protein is CASSKGQGWTEAFF.